Shown below are 4 T cell receptor beta chains from a single sample sequenced in a study of blood T cell repertoires in COVID-19. Clones were read by immunoSEQ multiplex PCR, and TCRdb kept only the in-frame ones, dropping some. The sample carries about 180,000 clones, about 84% recorded once. Sample: PBMCs or T cells enriched from blood (not recorded which). All receptors derive from a woman in her 30s who had recovered from COVID-19.

The chain combines TRBV3-1 (or the pseudogene TRBV3-2) with TRBJ2-1, with 9 bases matching TRBD2. J was trimmed by 8 bases and V by 8 bases; bases with no gene match: 7. CDR3 length: 13 amino acids. Germline V lookup: CDR1 LGHDT, CDR2 YNNKEL (reference sequence). The CDR3 loop reads CASGGSGSDEQFF. CDR3 DNA: TGTGCCAGCGGAGGTAGCGGGAGCGATGAGCAGTTCTTC.

This rearrangement joins TRBV4-1 to TRBJ2-7; TRBD2 matches at 10 bases. The CDR3 has 22 residues. Germline V gene sequence: CDR1 MGHRA, CDR2 YSYEKL. Trimming took 6 bases from V and 3 from J; bases not matched to a gene: 29. The CDR3 bases are TGCGCCAGCAGTCTCTTAGCCCAAAGGGGGGGTCTCGGGACTAGCGAGCTCTACGAGCAGTACTTC. This codes for CASSLLAQRGGLGTSELYEQYF.

CDR3 protein: CSPVSFGEQFF. As DNA, the CDR3 is TGCAGTCCAGTCAGTTTTGGTGAGCAGTTCTTC. The chain recombines TRBV20-1 with TRBJ2-1; D is unclear. Germline V gives CDR1 DFQATT, CDR2 SNEGSKA (reference sequence). Trimming took 8 bases from V and 9 from J, leaving 14 bases between them. The CDR3 has 11 amino acids.

The chain uses TRBV5-1 and TRBJ2-7, with 9 bases matching TRBD2. In germline, CDR1 is SGHRS, CDR2 YFSETQ. The J segment lost 6 bases and the V segment lost 2 bases, leaving 9 bases of the junction unmatched. CDR3 size: 15 residues. This chain's CDR3 is CASSLDSGSYFEQYF. CDR3 nucleotides: TGCGCCAGCAGCTTAGATAGCGGGAGTTATTTCGAGCAGTACTTC.